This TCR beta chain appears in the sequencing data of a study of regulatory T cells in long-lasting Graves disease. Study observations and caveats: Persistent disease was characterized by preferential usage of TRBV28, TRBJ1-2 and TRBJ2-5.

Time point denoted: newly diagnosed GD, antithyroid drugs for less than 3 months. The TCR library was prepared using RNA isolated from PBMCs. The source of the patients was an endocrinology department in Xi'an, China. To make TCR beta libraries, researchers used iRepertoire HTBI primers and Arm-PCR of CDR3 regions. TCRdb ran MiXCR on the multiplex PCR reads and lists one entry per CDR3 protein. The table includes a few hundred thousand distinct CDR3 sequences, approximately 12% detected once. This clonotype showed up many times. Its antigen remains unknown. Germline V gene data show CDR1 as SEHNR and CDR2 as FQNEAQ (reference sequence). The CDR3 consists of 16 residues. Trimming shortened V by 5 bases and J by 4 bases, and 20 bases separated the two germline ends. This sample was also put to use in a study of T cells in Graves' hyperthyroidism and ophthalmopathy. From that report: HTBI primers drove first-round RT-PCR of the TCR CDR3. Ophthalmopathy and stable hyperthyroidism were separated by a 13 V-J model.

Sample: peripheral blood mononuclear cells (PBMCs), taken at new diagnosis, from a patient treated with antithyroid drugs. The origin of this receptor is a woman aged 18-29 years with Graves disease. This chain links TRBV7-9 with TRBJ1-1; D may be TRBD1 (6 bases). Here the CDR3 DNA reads TGTGCCAGCAGCGTCCCATCCGGGGGCGTGCGCACTGAAGCTTTCTTT. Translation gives CASSVPSGGVRTEAFF.